One sample yielded the 17 T cell receptor beta chains listed below, sequenced in a study of vaccination effects on CD4 cells after COVID-19. Antigen specificity for these receptors is unknown. Having been cultured for around ten days, the cells underwent CD4+ T cell isolation. Here immunoSEQ multiplex PCR was the method, and the copy in TCRdb shows in-frame clones only, minus some. The sample contains about 74,000 clones, approximately 77% of which appear only once. Sequences were derived from CD4+ T cells from PBMCs cultured without peptide, sampled before COVID-19 vaccination. The receptors come from a human donor who received a COVID-19 vaccine.

The chain combines TRBV7-2 with TRBJ2-2; 10 nucleotides agree with TRBD1. The trim removed 0 bases at V and 3 bases at J, leaving 13 bases unmatched. Germline loops: CDR1 SGHTA, CDR2 FQGNSA. CDR3 length: 20 residues. CDR3 coding DNA: TGTGCCAGCAGCTTAGCGTGGGGACAGGGGACAACTCGCGACACCGGGGAGCTGTTTTTT. It codes for CASSLAWGQGTTRDTGELFF.

This clone was observed a handful of times. The CDR3 nucleotides are TGCGCCAGCTGGGAGGGACAGGGGACAGATACGCAGTATTTT. Its translation is CASWEGQGTDTQYF. This sequence joins TRBV5-1 and TRBJ2-3; 10 bases are a match to TRBD1. CDR1 SGHRS and CDR2 YFSETQ come from the germline V gene. The CDR3 spans 14 residues. V dropped 7 bases and J dropped 3; count of bases not matched to a gene: 5.

The chain carries TRBV2 and TRBJ2-5; D is unresolved. Germline V gene sequence: CDR1 SNHLY, CDR2 FYNNEI. Trimming stripped 6 bases from V and 1 base from J, with 9 bases between. This CDR3 spans 13 amino acids. CDR3 nucleotide sequence: TGTGCCAGCAGACGGGCCGTCCAAGAGACCCAGTACTTC. Translating it yields CASRRAVQETQYF.

The chain couples TRBV7-2 to TRBJ2-2, with D perhaps matching TRBD1 (5 bases). The CDR3 loop spans 16 amino acids. The germline V and J ends were trimmed by 2 bases and 2 bases, with 12 bases remaining between them. The germline V gene has CDR1 SGHTA and CDR2 FQGNSA. The CDR3 here is CASSLPLTVNTGELFF. The CDR3 DNA sequence: TGTGCCAGCAGCTTACCCCTGACAGTAAACACCGGGGAGCTGTTTTTT.

DNA for the CDR3: TGTGCCAGCAGCTCGGGTACAGGGGGGCACACAGATACGCAGTATTTT. Amino acids: CASSSGTGGHTDTQYF. This rearrangement joins TRBV5-4 to TRBJ2-3; 8 bases line up with TRBD1. The germline V gene encodes CDR1 SGHNT and CDR2 YYREEE (reference sequence). Trimming cost V 3 bases and J 2 bases; bases outside gene matches: 8. The CDR3 runs 16 residues.

The chain joins TRBV20-1 to TRBJ2-7, with a weak D call TRBD1 (6 bases). From germline, CDR1 is DFQATT and CDR2 SNEGSKA (reference sequence). The V end lost 3 bases, the J end lost 6 bases, and 15 bases lay between the germline ends. There are 13 residues in the CDR3. CDR3 sequence reads: CSASRGGVSEQYV. As DNA, the CDR3 is TGCAGTGCTAGTCGAGGGGGAGTATCCGAGCAGTACGTC.

The V call is TRBV4-1, the J call TRBJ2-2; 8 nucleotides align to TRBD1. Trimming at V came to 1 base and at J to 6 bases, leaving 7 bases not matched to a gene. The CDR3 has 16 amino acids. The germline V gene encodes CDR1 MGHRA and CDR2 YSYEKL. Here the CDR3 reads CASSQGTGLGAGELFF. The CDR3 region has the DNA TGCGCCAGCAGCCAAGGGACAGGGTTGGGGGCCGGGGAGCTGTTTTTT.

The chain employs TRBV14 and TRBJ1-6, with TRBD1 matching 9 bases. The junction had 8 bases not matched to a gene; V was cut back by 4 bases and J by 10 bases. CDR1 and CDR2 (germline): SGHDN, FVKESK. The CDR3 contains 15 residues. In DNA form, the CDR3 reads TGTGCCAGCAGCCTGGGACAGGGAGGTTCGTCACCCCTCCACTTT. Protein product: CASSLGQGGSSPLHF.

V gene TRBV30 combines with J gene TRBJ1-4, with unresolved D. CDR1 and CDR2 (germline): GTSNPN, SVGIG (reference sequence). CDR3 size: 19 residues. The V and J ends lost 0 bases and 0 bases respectively, with 20 bases between them. DNA for the CDR3: TGTGCCTGGAGTGTCGCCCGGACGTTTTTCGTTCCAACTAATGAAAAACTGTTTTTT. Translated, it gives CAWSVARTFFVPTNEKLFF.

V is TRBV12-3 or TRBV12-4 and J is TRBJ2-2, with no clear D. The CDR3 runs to 13 residues. V lost 2 bases, J lost 4 bases, and 5 bases lay in between. CDR3 nucleotide sequence: TGTGCCAGCAGTTTATCCAGCACCGGGGAGCTGTTTTTT. Translating it yields CASSLSSTGELFF.

The V and J genes are TRBV5-1 and TRBJ1-4; D is unresolved. CDR1 and CDR2 from the germline V gene are SGHRS and YFSETQ. The CDR3 extends over 14 amino acids. Trimming shortened V by 5 bases and J by 8 bases, and 16 bases separated the two germline ends. CDR3 sequence: CASRLGKGGEKLFF. Here the CDR3 DNA reads TGCGCCAGCAGACTCGGCAAGGGAGGAGAAAAACTGTTTTTT.

A single count supports this clone. The gene calls are TRBV7-2 and TRBJ2-1, with a possible D match to TRBD2 (7 bases). Trimming pared 1 base from V and 9 bases from J, leaving 19 bases between. There are 16 residues in the CDR3. Germline V gene lookup returns CDR1 SGHTA and CDR2 FQGNSA. As DNA, the CDR3 is TGTGCCAGCAGCTTAGTAGGAGGGGGGGCAAGTTTTGAGCAGTTCTTC. It yields the protein CASSLVGGGASFEQFF.

The chain carries TRBV3-1 (or the pseudogene TRBV3-2) and TRBJ1-3; no definite D call. V lost 1 base and J lost 2, with 6 bases in between. The length of the CDR3 is 14 residues. Germline loops: CDR1 LGHDT, CDR2 YNNKEL (reference sequence). CDR3 nucleotides: TGTGCCAGCAGCCAAGTGACAACTGGAAACACCATATATTTT. Translated, it gives CASSQVTTGNTIYF.

The V and J genes are TRBV3-1 (or the pseudogene TRBV3-2) and TRBJ2-1; D gene unclear. CDR3 length: 17 residues. The germline CDR1 and CDR2 sequences are LGHDT and YNNKEL (reference sequence). Trimming removed 1 base at V and 4 bases at J, with 17 bases between. As DNA, the CDR3 is TGTGCCAGCAGCCAAGTCCGGCCCGGATATGGGTACAATGAGCAGTTCTTC. Translating gives CASSQVRPGYGYNEQFF.

This rearrangement joins TRBV5-1 to TRBJ1-4, with D tentatively TRBD1 (6 bases). Germline values: CDR1 SGHRS, CDR2 YFSETQ. This CDR3 is built from 16 residues. V gave up 3 bases and J gave up 0 bases, with 12 bases separating them. This CDR3 reads CASSSGTQSTNEKLFF. CDR3 in DNA: TGCGCCAGCAGCTCCGGGACACAATCAACTAATGAAAAACTGTTTTTT.

V and J are TRBV18 and TRBJ2-1; 8 bases are a match to TRBD2. The CDR3 totals 15 residues. With V trimmed by 2 bases and J by 3 bases, 3 bases remained unmatched. Looked up from germline, CDR1 is KGHSH and CDR2 is LQKENI. The CDR3 bases are TGTGCCAGCTCACCAGGCGGGGGGCGCTACAATGAGCAGTTCTTC. Residues: CASSPGGGRYNEQFF.

This chain links TRBV4-1 with TRBJ1-1, with D maybe TRBD1 (6 bases). The CDR3 extends over 13 amino acids. Trimming left V 11 bases short and J 5 bases short, with 18 bases between. Germline loops: CDR1 MGHRA, CDR2 YSYEKL. CDR3 sequence reads: CASTRGRSTEAFF. CDR3 bases: TGCGCCTCAACCCGGGGGCGCTCAACTGAAGCTTTCTTT.